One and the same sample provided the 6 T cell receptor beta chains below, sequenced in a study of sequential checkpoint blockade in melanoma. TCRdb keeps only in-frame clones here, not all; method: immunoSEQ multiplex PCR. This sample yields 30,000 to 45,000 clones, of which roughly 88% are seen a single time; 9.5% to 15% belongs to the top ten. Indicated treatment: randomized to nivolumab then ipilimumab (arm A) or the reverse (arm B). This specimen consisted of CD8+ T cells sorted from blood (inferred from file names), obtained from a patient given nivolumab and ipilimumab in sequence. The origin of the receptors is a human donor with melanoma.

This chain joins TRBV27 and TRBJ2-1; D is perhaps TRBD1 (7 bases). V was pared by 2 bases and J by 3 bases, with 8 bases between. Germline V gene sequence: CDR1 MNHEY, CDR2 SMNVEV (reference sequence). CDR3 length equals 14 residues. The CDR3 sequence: CASSLQGGYNEQFF. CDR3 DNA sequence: TGTGCCAGCAGTTTACAGGGGGGCTACAATGAGCAGTTCTTC.

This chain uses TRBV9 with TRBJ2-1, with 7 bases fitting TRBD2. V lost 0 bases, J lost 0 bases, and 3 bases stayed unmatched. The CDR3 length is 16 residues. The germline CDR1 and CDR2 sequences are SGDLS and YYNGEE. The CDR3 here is CASSVGGSLSYNEQFF. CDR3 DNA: TGTGCCAGCAGCGTAGGCGGGAGTCTCTCCTACAATGAGCAGTTCTTC. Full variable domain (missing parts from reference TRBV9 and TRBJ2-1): DSGVTQTPKHLITATGQRVTLRCSPRSGDLSVYWYQQSLDQGLQFLIQYYNGEERAKGNILERFSAQQFPDLHSELNLSSLELGDSALYFCASSVGGSLSYNEQFFGPGTRLTVL.

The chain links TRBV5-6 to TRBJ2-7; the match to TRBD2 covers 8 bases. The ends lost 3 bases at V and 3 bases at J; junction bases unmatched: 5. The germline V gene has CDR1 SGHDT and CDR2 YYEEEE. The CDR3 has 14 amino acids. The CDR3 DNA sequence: TGTGCCAGCAGCTCAACTAGCGGCTTCTACGAGCAGTACTTC. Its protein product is CASSSTSGFYEQYF.

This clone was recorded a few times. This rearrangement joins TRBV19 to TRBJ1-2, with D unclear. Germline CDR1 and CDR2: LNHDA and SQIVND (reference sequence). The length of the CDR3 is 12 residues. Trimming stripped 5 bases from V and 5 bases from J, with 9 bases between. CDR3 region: CASSPAGYGYTF. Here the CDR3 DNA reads TGTGCCAGTAGTCCGGCGGGATATGGCTACACCTTC. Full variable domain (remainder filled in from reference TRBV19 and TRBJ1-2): DGGITQSPKYLFRKEGQNVTLSCEQNLNHDAMYWYRQDPGQGLRLIYYSQIVNDFQKGDIAEGYSVSREKKESFPLTVTSAQKNPTAFYLCASSPAGYGYTFGSGTRLTVV.

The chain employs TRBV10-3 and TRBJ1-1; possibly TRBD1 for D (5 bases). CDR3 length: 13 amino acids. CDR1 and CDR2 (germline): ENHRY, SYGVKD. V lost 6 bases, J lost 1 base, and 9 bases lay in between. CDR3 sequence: CAIRRGTNTEAFF. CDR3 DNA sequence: TGTGCCATCAGGCGGGGGACGAACACTGAAGCTTTCTTT.

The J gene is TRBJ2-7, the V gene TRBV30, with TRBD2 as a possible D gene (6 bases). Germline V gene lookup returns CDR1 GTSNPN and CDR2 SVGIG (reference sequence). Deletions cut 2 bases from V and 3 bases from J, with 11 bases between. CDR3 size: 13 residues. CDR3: CAWSMEGVYEQYF. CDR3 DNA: TGTGCCTGGAGTATGGAGGGTGTCTACGAGCAGTACTTC. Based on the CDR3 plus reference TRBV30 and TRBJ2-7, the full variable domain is SQTIHQWPATLVQPVGSPLSLECTVEGTSNPNLYWYRQAAGRGLQLLFYSVGIGQISSEVPQNLSASRPQDRQFILSSKKLLLSDSGFYLCAWSMEGVYEQYFGPGTRLTVT.